This TCR beta chain stems from a study of blood T cell repertoires in COVID-19. On the study more broadly: In each case, the material was cDNA or gDNA derived from T cells, B-cell-depleted T cells, or PBMCs.

Only in-frame clones appear in the TCRdb table, and some are missing; sequencing was by immunoSEQ multiplex PCR. The table includes roughly 480,000 clones, 85% to 90% detected once. V lost 2 bases and J lost 9; bases outside the gene matches: 3. The CDR3 covers 15 residues. CDR1 and CDR2 from the germline V gene are MNHNY and SVGAGI (reference sequence). The TCR originated in a man in his late teens or twenties with COVID-19, enrolled during active disease. The rearrangement joins TRBV6-6 to TRBJ2-1; TRBD2 aligns across 14 bases. Sequencing was done on a sample of peripheral blood. CDR3 loop: CASSYQTSGGGEQFF. The CDR3 DNA reads as TGTGCCAGCAGTTACCAGACTAGCGGGGGGGGTGAGCAGTTCTTC.